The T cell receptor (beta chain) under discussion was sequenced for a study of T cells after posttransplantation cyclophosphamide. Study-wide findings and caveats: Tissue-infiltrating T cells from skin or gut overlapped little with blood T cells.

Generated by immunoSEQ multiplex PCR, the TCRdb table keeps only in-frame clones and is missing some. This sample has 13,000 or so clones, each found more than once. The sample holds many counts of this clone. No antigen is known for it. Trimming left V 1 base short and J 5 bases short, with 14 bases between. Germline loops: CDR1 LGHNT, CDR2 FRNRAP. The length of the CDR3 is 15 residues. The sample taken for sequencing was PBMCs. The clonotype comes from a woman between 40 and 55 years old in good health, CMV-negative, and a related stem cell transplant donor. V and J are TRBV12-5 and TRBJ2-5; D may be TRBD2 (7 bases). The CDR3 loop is CASGLGSQGGETQYF. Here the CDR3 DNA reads TGTGCTAGTGGTTTGGGGTCACAGGGAGGGGAGACCCAGTACTTC. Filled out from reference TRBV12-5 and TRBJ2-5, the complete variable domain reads DARVTQTPRHKVTEMGQEVTMRCQPILGHNTVFWYRQTMMQGLELLAYFRNRAPLDDSGMPKDRFSAEMPDATLATLKIQPSEPRDSAVYFCASGLGSQGGETQYFGPGTRLLVL.